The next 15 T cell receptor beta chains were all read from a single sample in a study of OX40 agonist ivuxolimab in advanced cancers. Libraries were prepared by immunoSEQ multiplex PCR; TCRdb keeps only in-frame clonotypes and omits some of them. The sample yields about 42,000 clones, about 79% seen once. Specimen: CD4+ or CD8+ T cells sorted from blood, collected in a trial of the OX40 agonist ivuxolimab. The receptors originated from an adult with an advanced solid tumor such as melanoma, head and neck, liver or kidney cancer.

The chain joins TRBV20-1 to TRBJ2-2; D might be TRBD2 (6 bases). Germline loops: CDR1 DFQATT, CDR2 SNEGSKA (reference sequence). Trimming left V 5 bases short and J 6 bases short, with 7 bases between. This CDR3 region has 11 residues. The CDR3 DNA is TGCAGTGCTTGGGGGGCCGGGGAGCTGTTTTTT. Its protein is CSAWGAGELFF.

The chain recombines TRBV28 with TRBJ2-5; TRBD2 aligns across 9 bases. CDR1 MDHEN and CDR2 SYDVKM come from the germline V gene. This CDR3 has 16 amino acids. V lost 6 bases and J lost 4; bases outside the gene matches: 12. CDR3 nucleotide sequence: TGTGCCAGCAGCACCTTGGGGGGACTAGCAGCAGAGACCCAGTACTTC. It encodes CASSTLGGLAAETQYF.

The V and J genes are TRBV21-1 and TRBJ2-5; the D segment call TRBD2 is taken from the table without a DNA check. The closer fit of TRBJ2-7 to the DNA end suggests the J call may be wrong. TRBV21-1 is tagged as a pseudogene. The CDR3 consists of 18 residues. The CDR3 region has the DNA TGTGCCAGCAGCATTTCTGGGGCTAGCGGTGACGAACGGTACGAGCAGTACTTC. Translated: CASSISGASGDERYEQYF.

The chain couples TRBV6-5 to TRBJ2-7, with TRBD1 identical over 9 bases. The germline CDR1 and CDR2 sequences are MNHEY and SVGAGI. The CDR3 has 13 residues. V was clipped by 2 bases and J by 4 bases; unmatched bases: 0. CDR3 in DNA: TGTGCCAGCAGTTACGGGACAGGGTACGAGCAGTACTTC. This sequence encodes CASSYGTGYEQYF.

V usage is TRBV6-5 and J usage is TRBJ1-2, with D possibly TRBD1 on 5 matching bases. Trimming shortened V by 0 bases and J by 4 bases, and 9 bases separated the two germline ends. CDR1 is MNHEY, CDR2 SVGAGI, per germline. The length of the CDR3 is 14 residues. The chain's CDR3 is CASSYSRGAYGYTF. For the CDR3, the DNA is TGTGCCAGCAGTTACTCACGGGGCGCCTATGGCTACACCTTC.

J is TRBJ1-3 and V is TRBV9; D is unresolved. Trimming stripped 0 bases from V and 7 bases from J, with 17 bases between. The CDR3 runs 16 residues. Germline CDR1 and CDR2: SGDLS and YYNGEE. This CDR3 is CASSVGGLPRGNTIYF. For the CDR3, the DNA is TGTGCCAGCAGCGTAGGTGGCCTCCCTAGAGGCAACACCATATATTTT.

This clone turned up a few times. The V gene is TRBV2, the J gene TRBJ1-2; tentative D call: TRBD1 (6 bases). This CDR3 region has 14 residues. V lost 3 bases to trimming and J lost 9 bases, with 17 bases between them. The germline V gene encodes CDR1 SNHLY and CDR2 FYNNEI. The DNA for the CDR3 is TGTGCCAGCAGTGATGACAGGAAAGGACCCCGCTACACCTTC. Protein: CASSDDRKGPRYTF.

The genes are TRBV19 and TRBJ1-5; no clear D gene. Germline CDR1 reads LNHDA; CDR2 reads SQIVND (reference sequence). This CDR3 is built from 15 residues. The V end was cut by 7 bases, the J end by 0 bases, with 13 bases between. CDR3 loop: CASKYSADSNQPQHF. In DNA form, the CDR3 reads TGTGCCAGTAAGTACAGTGCAGATAGCAATCAGCCCCAGCATTTT.

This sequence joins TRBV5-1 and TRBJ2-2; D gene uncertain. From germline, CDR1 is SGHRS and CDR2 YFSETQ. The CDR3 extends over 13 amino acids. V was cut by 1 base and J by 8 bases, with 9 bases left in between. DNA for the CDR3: TGCGCCAGCAGCTTGTCTGGCGGAGGGGAGCTGTTTTTT. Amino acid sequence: CASSLSGGGELFF.

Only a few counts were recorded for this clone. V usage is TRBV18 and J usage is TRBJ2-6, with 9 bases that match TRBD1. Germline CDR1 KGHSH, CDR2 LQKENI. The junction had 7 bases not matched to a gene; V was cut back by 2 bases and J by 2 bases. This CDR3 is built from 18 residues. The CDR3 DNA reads TGTGCCAGCTCACCAAGGGACAGGGTTTCCCCTGGGGCCAACGTCCTGACTTTC. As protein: CASSPRDRVSPGANVLTF.

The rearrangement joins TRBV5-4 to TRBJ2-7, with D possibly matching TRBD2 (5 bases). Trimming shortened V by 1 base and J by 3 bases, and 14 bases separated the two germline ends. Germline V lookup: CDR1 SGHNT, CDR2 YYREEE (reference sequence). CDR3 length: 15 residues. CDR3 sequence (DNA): TGTGCCAGCAGCTTGAATCCCTTGGGAGTCTACGAGCAGTACTTC. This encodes CASSLNPLGVYEQYF.

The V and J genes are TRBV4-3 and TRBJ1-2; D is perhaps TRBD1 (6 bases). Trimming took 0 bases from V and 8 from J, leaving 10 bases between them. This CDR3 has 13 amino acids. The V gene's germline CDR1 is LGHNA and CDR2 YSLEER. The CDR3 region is CASSQERGHGYTF. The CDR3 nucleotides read TGCGCCAGCAGCCAAGAGCGGGGGCACGGCTACACCTTC.

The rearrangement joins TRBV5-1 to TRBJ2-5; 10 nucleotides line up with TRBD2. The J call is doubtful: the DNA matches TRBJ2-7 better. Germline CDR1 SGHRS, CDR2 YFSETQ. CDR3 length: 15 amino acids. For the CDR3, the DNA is TGCGCCAGCAGACCTCTAGCGGGGGACTCCTACGAGCAGTACTTC. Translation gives CASRPLAGDSYEQYF.

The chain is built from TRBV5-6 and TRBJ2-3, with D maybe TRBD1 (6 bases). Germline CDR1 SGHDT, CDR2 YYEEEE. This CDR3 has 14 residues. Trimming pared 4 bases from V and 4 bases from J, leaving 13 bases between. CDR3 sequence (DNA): TGTGCCAGCAGCCTACAGGGAGAGGCAGATACGCAGTATTTT. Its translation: CASSLQGEADTQYF.

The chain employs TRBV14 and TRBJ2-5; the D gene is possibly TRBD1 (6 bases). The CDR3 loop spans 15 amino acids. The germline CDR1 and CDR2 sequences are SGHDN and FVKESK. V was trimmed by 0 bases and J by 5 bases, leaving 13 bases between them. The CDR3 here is CASSQDMGAGETQYF. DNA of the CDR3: TGTGCCAGCAGCCAAGATATGGGGGCAGGGGAGACCCAGTACTTC.